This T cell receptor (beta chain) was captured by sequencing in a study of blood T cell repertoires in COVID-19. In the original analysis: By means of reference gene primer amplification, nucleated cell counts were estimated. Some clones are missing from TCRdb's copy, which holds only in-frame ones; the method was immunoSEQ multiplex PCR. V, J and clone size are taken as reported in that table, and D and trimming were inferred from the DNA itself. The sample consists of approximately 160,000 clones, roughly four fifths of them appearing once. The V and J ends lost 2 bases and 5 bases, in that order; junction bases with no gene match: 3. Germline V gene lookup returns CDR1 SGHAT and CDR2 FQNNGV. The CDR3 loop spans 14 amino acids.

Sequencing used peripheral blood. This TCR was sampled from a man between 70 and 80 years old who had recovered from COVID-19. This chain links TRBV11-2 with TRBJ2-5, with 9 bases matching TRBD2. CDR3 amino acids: CASSLTGLAETQYF. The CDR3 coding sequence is TGTGCCAGCAGCTTAACAGGACTAGCGGAGACCCAGTACTTC.